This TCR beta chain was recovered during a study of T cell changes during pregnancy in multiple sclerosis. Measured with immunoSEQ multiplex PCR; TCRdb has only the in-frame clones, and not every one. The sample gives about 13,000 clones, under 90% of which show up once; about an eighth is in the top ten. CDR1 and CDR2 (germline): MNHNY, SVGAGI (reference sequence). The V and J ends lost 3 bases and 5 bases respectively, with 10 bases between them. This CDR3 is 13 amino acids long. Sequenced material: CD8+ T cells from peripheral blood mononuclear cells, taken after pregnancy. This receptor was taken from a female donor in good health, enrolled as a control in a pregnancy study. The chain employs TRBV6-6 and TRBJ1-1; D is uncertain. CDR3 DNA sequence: TGTGCCAGCAGTTATAACAGACAAACTGAAGCTTTCTTT. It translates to CASSYNRQTEAFF.